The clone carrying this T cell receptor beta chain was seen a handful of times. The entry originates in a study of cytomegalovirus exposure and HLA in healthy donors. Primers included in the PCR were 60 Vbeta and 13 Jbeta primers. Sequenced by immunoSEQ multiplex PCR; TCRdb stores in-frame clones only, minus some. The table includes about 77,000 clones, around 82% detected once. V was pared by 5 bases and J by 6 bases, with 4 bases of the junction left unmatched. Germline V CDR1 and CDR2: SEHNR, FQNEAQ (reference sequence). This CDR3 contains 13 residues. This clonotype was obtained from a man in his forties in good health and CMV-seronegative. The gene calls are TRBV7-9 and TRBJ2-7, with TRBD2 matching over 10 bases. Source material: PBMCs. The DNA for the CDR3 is TGTGCCAGCAGCACTAGCGGGGAAGGCGAGCAGTACTTC. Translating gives CASSTSGEGEQYF.